This T cell receptor (beta chain) was captured by sequencing in a study of blood T cells in healthy people across ages. With a J-beta primer mix and a sample-barcoded 5' primer, a second PCR ran about 7 to 12 cycles. TCRdb reprocessed the 5' RACE reads via MiXCR and lists one record per CDR3 protein. The sample holds 1.8 million or so distinct CDR3 sequences, more than 35% seen once. General study points: It was the long-lived donors that had more naive CD4+ cells and higher diversity than aged donors.

Germline assignment: CDR1 SEHNR and CDR2 FQNEAQ (reference sequence). This CDR3 has 15 residues. Remarks on this clonotype: What it binds is not known.

The V gene is TRBV7-9, the J gene TRBJ2-5, with TRBD1 as a possible D gene (5 bases). The end of the DNA is better explained by TRBJ2-7, so the J call may be wrong. Sequenced material: blood. The receptor's source is a human donor in good health. CDR3 in DNA: TGTGCCAGCAGCTTAGTAGGGGCAGGCCTCTACGAGCAGTACTTC. Translated: CASSLVGAGLYEQYF.